The 18 T cell receptor beta chains below all came from one sample that was sequenced in a study of blood T cell repertoires in COVID-19. Here immunoSEQ multiplex PCR was the method, and the copy in TCRdb shows in-frame clones only, minus some. The sample carries 40,000 to 55,000 clones, 80% recorded once. The sample consisted of peripheral blood. The receptor source for this set is a man between 65 and 80 years old with acute or convalescent COVID-19.

This clone was detected once. The chain is built from TRBV6-2 or TRBV6-3 and TRBJ2-5; TRBD2 matches 13 bases. CDR1 and CDR2 from the germline V gene are MNHEY and SVGEGT. The CDR3 length is 15 residues. J was trimmed by 5 bases and V by 5 bases; bases with no gene match: 5. In DNA, the CDR3 is TGTGCCAGCAGTCCACTAGCGGGGGGGAGGGAGACCCAGTACTTC. Its translation is CASSPLAGGRETQYF.

The chain couples TRBV10-3 to TRBJ1-1, with TRBD1 as a possible D gene (6 bases). Trimming removed 6 bases at V and 4 bases at J, with 15 bases between. CDR3 size: 14 residues. Germline V gene lookup returns CDR1 ENHRY and CDR2 SYGVKD. The CDR3, as DNA: TGTGCCATCAGGCCCACAGGGAGGGGCACTGAAGCTTTCTTT. Amino acid sequence: CAIRPTGRGTEAFF.

This clone was seen a handful of times. This sequence joins TRBV5-1 and TRBJ2-3; weak D call: TRBD2 (5 bases). V lost 0 bases to trimming and J lost 3 bases, with 14 bases between them. The length of the CDR3 is 16 residues. Germline CDR1 is SGHRS and CDR2 is YFSETQ. The CDR3 DNA is TGCGCCAGCAGCTTGGGTGGGAGTGGGCGGACAGATACGCAGTATTTT. Protein: CASSLGGSGRTDTQYF.

This rearrangement joins TRBV11-3 to TRBJ2-1; the D gene is possibly TRBD1 (5 bases). Germline CDR1 SGHNT, CDR2 YENEEA. The CDR3 loop spans 13 amino acids. V was shortened by 5 bases and J by 8 bases, with 13 bases between the two germline ends. CDR3 sequence reads: CASSPYRSDEQFF. The CDR3 DNA sequence: TGTGCCAGCAGCCCCTACAGGTCCGATGAGCAGTTCTTC.

The chain combines TRBV2 with TRBJ1-2; no clear D. The CDR3 is made up of 14 amino acids. Deletions cut 4 bases from V and 1 base from J, with 10 bases between. CDR1 and CDR2 from the germline V gene are SNHLY and FYNNEI. In DNA, the CDR3 is TGTGCCAGCAGTGTAAGGAGCCTTAACTATGGCTACACCTTC. It is translated as CASSVRSLNYGYTF. The full variable domain, rest sourced from reference TRBV2 and TRBJ1-2, is EPEVTQTPSHQVTQMGQEVILRCVPISNHLYFYWYRQILGQKVEFLVSFYNNEISEKSEIFDDQFSVERPDGSNFTLKIRSTKLEDSAMYFCASSVRSLNYGYTFGSGTRLTVV.

The chain employs TRBV28 and TRBJ1-2; possible D gene TRBD1, 6 bases. V gave up 6 bases and J gave up 2 bases, with 13 bases separating them. The CDR3 is 14 amino acids. Germline V gene data show CDR1 as MDHEN and CDR2 as SYDVKM. CDR3 sequence: CASSRAGTNYGYTF. In DNA, the CDR3 is TGTGCCAGCAGCCGGGCCGGGACAAACTATGGCTACACCTTC.

V usage is TRBV5-1 and J usage is TRBJ1-5; D is ambiguous. With 0 bases removed from V and 1 base from J, the gap between germline ends came to 8 bases. The CDR3 length is 15 residues. CDR1 and CDR2 from the germline V gene are SGHRS and YFSETQ. CDR3 coding DNA: TGCGCCAGCAGCTTGGAAGGAGGGAGCAATCAGCCCCAGCATTTT. Residues: CASSLEGGSNQPQHF.

The V gene is TRBV9, the J gene TRBJ1-2; possible D gene TRBD1, 6 bases. There are 15 residues in the CDR3. V was trimmed by 3 bases and J by 7 bases, leaving 19 bases between them. Germline V CDR1 and CDR2: SGDLS, YYNGEE. CDR3 region: CASSETGTTASGYTF. CDR3 in DNA: TGTGCCAGCAGCGAGACAGGAACAACAGCCAGTGGCTACACCTTC.

The chain carries TRBV20-1 and TRBJ1-5; D not resolved. Germline CDR1 DFQATT, CDR2 SNEGSKA (reference sequence). The V end lost 3 bases, the J end lost 8 bases, and 20 bases lay between the germline ends. The CDR3 loop spans 15 amino acids. In DNA form, the CDR3 reads TGCAGTGCTAGTGAGGAACGGGGAGGTTGGGAGCCCCAGCATTTT. Amino acids: CSASEERGGWEPQHF.

The chain uses TRBV5-1 and TRBJ1-2; weak D call: TRBD1 (5 bases). The CDR3 runs to 12 residues. The germline V and J ends were trimmed by 5 bases and 6 bases, with 11 bases remaining between them. Germline assignment: CDR1 SGHRS and CDR2 YFSETQ. The CDR3 coding sequence is TGCGCCAGCAGTTTTCAGGGTGATGGCTACACCTTC. Translation: CASSFQGDGYTF.

This clone was observed a handful of times. The DNA for the CDR3 is TGTGCCAGCAGTGGTGGACAGGGCACCATTAACACTGAAGCTTTCTTT. It is translated as CASSGGQGTINTEAFF. The rearrangement uses TRBV9 and TRBJ1-1; the match to TRBD1 covers 8 bases. Germline CDR1 and CDR2: SGDLS and YYNGEE. This CDR3 spans 16 amino acids. J lost 2 bases, V lost 5 bases, and 11 bases had no gene match. The full variable domain, in which reference TRBV9 and TRBJ1-1 provide the parts outside the CDR3, is DSGVTQTPKHLITATGQRVTLRCSPRSGDLSVYWYQQSLDQGLQFLIQYYNGEERAKGNILERFSAQQFPDLHSELNLSSLELGDSALYFCASSGGQGTINTEAFFGQGTRLTVV.

This sequence joins TRBV6-6 and TRBJ1-1, with 8 bases fitting TRBD1. The CDR3 loop spans 14 amino acids. Germline values: CDR1 MNHNY, CDR2 SVGAGI (reference sequence). Losses at the gene ends were 3 bases for V and 4 bases for J; bases not matched to a gene: 4. The CDR3 sequence is CASSYQGAGTEAFF. In nucleotides, the CDR3 is TGTGCCAGCAGTTATCAGGGGGCGGGCACTGAAGCTTTCTTT.

This chain's CDR3 is CASHRVGKLFF. For the CDR3, the DNA is TGTGCCAGTCACAGGGTGGGGAAACTGTTTTTT. V usage is TRBV2 and J usage is TRBJ1-4; D is possibly TRBD1 (6 bases). Germline V lookup: CDR1 SNHLY, CDR2 FYNNEI. Deletions cut 9 bases from V and 11 bases from J, with 13 bases between. The CDR3 is 11 residues long.

The rearrangement links TRBV19 to TRBJ1-5; 7 nucleotides align to TRBD1. This CDR3 is 12 amino acids long. J gave up 6 bases and V 7 bases, and 3 bases lay outside the gene matches. CDR1 LNHDA and CDR2 SQIVND come from the germline V gene (reference sequence). CDR3 DNA sequence: TGTGCCAGTAAGACAGGGCGTCAGCCCCAGCATTTT. Translating it yields CASKTGRQPQHF.

This clone was seen a single time. The chain uses TRBV7-2 and TRBJ1-2, with D hard to call. This CDR3 region has 14 residues. Germline V gives CDR1 SGHTA, CDR2 FQGNSA. Trimming removed 5 bases at V and 4 bases at J, with 14 bases between. The CDR3 region is CASSPPQKSYGYTF. In DNA form, the CDR3 reads TGTGCCAGCAGCCCCCCACAGAAAAGCTATGGCTACACCTTC.

This sequence joins TRBV19 and TRBJ1-1; D perhaps matches TRBD1 (6 bases). The CDR3 is made up of 15 amino acids. Per germline, CDR1 LNHDA and CDR2 SQIVND (reference sequence). V was cut by 3 bases and J by 1 base, with 12 bases left in between. This CDR3 is CASSIAGQKNTEAFF. DNA of the CDR3: TGTGCCAGTAGTATCGCCGGACAGAAGAACACTGAAGCTTTCTTT.

This clone has a single count. The genes are TRBV15 and TRBJ1-1, with D perhaps TRBD1 (6 bases). Trimming took off 5 bases at V and 1 base at J, with 11 bases between the two ends. In germline, CDR1 is LNHNV, CDR2 YYDKDF (reference sequence). CDR3 size: 14 residues. CDR3 nucleotide sequence: TGTGCCACCAGCCGAAAGACAGGGAACACTGAAGCTTTCTTT. Translation: CATSRKTGNTEAFF.

This clone was recorded a few times. The gene calls are TRBV2 and TRBJ1-3; the match to TRBD1 covers 7 bases. Trimming cost V 6 bases and J 2 bases; bases outside gene matches: 4. This CDR3 is built from 14 residues. Germline-derived CDR1 and CDR2 are SNHLY and FYNNEI. CDR3 sequence reads: CASRQGTAGNTIYF. CDR3 DNA sequence: TGTGCCAGCAGACAGGGGACTGCTGGAAACACCATATATTTT.